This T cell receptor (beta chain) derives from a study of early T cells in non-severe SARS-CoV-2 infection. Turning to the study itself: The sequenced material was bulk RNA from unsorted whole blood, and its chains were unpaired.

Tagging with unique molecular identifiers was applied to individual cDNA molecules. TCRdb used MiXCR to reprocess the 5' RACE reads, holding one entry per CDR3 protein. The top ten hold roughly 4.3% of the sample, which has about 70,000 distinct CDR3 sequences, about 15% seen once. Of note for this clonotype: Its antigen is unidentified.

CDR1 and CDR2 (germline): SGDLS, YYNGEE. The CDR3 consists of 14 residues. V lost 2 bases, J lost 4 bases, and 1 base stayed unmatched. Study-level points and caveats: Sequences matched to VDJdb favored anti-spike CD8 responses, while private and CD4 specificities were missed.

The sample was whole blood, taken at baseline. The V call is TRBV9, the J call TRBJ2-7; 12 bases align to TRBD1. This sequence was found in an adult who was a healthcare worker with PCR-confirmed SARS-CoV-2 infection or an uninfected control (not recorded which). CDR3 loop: CASSVGQGAYEQYF. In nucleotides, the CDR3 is TGTGCCAGCAGCGTGGGACAGGGGGCGTACGAGCAGTACTTC.